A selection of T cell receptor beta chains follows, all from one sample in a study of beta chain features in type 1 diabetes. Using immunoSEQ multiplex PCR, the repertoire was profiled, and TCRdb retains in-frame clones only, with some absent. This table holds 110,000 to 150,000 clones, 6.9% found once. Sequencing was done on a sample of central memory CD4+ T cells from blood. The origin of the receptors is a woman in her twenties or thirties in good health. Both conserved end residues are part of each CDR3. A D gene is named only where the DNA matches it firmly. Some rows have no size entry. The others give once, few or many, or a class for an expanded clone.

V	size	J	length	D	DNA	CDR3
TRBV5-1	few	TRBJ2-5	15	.	TGCGCCAGCAAAGGGGCTACTTGGTACCAAGAGACCCAGTACTTC	CASKGATWYQETQYF
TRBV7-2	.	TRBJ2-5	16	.	TGTGCCAGCAGCGCCGAGGGCGGGTTAAAAGGGGAGACCCAGTACTTC	CASSAEGGLKGETQYF
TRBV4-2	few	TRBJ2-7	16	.	TGTGCCAGCAGCCAAGATGCGAGCGGGCTCACCTACGAGCAGTACTTC	CASSQDASGLTYEQYF
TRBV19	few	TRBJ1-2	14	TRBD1	TGTGCCAGTCTCCAGGGGGCCTCTAACTATGGCTACACCTTC	CASLQGASNYGYTF
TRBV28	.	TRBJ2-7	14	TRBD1	TGTGCCAGCAAACCGGGACAGGATCGCTACGAGCAGTACTTC	CASKPGQDRYEQYF
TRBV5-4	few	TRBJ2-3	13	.	TGTGCCAGCAGCTTTAGCGGCTCGGATACGCAGTATTTT	CASSFSGSDTQYF
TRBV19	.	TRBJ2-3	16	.	TGTGCCAGTAGCGACAGATACAGGGACAGCACAGATACGCAGTATTTT	CASSDRYRDSTDTQYF
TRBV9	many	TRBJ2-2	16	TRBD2	TGTGCCAGCAGCCCGGGACTAGCGGGAGTACCCGGGGAGCTGTTTTTT	CASSPGLAGVPGELFF
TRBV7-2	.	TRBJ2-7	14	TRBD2	TGTGCCAGCAAGGCTAGCGGGAGCTCCTACGAGCAGTACTTC	CASKASGSSYEQYF
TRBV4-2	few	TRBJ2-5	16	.	TGTGCCAGCAGCCAAGTCTCAGCCGGGAGAACGGAGACCCAGTACTTC	CASSQVSAGRTETQYF
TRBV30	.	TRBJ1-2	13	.	TGTGCCTTATCTAGGGGCTGGCTCTATGGCTACACCTTC	CALSRGWLYGYTF
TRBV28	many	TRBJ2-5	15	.	TGTGCCAGCAGCCCCAGGGGAGGGAGCAAAGAGACCCAGTACTTC	CASSPRGGSKETQYF
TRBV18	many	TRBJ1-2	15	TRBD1	TGTGCCAGCTCACCTAAACAGGGGGCGCGTTATGGCTACACCTTC	CASSPKQGARYGYTF
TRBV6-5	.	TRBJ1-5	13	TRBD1	TGTGCCAGCAGCAGACAGGGTAATCAGCCCCAGCATTTT	CASSRQGNQPQHF